The source of this T cell receptor beta chain is a study of blood T cell repertoires in COVID-19. V gave up 1 base and J gave up 6 bases, with 10 bases separating them. CDR1 and CDR2 from the germline V gene are SEHNR and FQNEAQ (reference sequence). The CDR3 extends over 15 amino acids. Assay used: immunoSEQ multiplex PCR; TCRdb lists only in-frame clones, some missing. Of 240,000 or so clones in the sample, approximately 88% were seen once. The sample taken for sequencing was peripheral blood. The V and J genes are TRBV7-9 and TRBJ1-6; unclear D gene. This sequence originates from a woman under 40 with acute or convalescent COVID-19. This chain's CDR3 is CASSLGGVINSPLHF. CDR3 bases: TGTGCCAGCAGCTTAGGGGGAGTTATTAATTCACCCCTCCACTTT.